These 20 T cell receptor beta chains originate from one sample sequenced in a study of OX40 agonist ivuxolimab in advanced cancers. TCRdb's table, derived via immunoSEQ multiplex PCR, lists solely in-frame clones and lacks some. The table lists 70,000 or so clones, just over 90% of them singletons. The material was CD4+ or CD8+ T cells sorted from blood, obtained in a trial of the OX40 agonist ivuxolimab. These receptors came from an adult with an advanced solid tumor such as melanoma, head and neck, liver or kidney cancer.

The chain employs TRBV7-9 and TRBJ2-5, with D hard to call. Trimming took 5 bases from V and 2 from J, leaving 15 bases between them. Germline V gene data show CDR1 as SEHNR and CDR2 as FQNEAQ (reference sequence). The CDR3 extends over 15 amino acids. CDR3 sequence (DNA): TGTGCCAGCAGCCCCCGGGTCCTTGATCAAGAGACCCAGTACTTC. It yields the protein CASSPRVLDQETQYF.

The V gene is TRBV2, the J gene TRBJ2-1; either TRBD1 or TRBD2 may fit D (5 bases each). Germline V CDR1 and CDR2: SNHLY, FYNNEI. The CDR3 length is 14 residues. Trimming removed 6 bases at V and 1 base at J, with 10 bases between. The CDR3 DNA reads TGTGCCAGCAGACGGGACCTTTCCTACAATGAGCAGTTCTTC. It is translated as CASRRDLSYNEQFF.

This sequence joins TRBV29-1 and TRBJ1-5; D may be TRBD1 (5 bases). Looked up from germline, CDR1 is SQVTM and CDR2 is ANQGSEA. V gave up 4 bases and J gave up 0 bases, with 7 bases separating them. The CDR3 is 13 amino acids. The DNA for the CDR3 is TGCAGCGTTGGACAGTATAGCAATCAGCCCCAGCATTTT. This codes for CSVGQYSNQPQHF.

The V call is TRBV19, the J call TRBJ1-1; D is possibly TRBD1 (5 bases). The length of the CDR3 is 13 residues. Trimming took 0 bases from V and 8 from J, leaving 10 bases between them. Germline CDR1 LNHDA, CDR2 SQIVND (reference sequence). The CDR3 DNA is TGTGCCAGTAGTATAGATCGTTGGGGGGAAGCTTTCTTT. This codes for CASSIDRWGEAFF.

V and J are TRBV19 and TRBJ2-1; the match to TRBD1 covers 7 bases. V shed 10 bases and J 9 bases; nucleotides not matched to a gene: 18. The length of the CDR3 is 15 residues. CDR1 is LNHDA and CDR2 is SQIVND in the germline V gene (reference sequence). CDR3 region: CATRRGLVGVGEQFF. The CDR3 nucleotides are TGTGCCACCAGAAGGGGGCTAGTAGGAGTAGGTGAGCAGTTCTTC.

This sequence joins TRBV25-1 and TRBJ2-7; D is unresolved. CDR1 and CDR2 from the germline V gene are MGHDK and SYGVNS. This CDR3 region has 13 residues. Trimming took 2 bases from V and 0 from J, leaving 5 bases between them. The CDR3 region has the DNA TGTGCCAGCAGTGAACCCAGCTCCTACGAGCAGTACTTC. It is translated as CASSEPSSYEQYF.

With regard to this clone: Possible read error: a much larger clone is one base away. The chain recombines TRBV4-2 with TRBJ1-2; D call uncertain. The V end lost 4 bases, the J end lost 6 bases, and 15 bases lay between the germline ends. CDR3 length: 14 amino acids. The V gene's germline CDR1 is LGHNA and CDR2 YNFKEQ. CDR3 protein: CASSPSGKENGYTF. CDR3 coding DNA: TGTGCCAGCAGCCCAAGTGGAAAGGAAAATGGCTACACCTTC.

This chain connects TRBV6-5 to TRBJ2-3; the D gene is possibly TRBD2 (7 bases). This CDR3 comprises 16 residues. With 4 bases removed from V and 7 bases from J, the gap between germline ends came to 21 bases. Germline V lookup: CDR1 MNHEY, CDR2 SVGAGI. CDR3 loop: CASSWGGGRGDYTQYF. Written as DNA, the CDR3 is TGTGCCAGCAGTTGGGGGGGCGGGAGAGGGGACTATACGCAGTATTTT.

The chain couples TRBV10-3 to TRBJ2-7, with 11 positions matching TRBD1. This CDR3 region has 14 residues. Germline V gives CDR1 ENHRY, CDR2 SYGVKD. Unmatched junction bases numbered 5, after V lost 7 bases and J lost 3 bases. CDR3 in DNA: TGTGCCATCAATCCGGGACAGGGGGTCTACGAGCAGTACTTC. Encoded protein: CAINPGQGVYEQYF.

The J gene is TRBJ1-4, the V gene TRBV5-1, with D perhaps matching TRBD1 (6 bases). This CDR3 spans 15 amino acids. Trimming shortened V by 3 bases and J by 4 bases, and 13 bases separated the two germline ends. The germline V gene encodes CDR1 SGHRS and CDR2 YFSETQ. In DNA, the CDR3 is TGCGCCAGCAGCTGGCGGGGGCCGGATAATGAAAAACTGTTTTTT. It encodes CASSWRGPDNEKLFF.

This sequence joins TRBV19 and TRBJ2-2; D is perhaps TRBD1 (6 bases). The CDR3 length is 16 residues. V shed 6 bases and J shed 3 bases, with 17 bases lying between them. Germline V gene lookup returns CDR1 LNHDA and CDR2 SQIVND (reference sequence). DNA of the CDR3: TGTGCCAGTAGGGCGAGAGGGACACTCGACACCGGGGAGCTGTTTTTT. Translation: CASRARGTLDTGELFF.

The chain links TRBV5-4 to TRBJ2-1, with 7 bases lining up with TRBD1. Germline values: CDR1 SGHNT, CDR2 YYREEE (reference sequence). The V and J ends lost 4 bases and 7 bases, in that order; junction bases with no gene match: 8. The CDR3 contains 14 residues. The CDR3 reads CASSPRQGRNEQFF. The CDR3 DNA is TGTGCCAGCAGCCCCCGACAGGGAAGGAATGAGCAGTTCTTC.

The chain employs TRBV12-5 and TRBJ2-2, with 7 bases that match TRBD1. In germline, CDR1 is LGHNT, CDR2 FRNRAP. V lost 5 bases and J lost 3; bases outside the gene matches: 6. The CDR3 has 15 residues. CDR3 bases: TGTGCTAGTGGTCCAGGACAGGAATACACCGGGGAGCTGTTTTTT. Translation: CASGPGQEYTGELFF.

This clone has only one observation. The CDR3 here is CASSDWRAYTDTQYF. CDR3 in DNA: TGTGCCAGCAGCGACTGGCGGGCCTACACAGATACGCAGTATTTT. The chain carries TRBV11-2 and TRBJ2-3; TRBD2 is a possible D gene (5 bases). Germline assignment: CDR1 SGHAT and CDR2 FQNNGV. V lost 5 bases and J 2 bases, leaving 14 bases between the germline ends. This CDR3 has 15 residues.

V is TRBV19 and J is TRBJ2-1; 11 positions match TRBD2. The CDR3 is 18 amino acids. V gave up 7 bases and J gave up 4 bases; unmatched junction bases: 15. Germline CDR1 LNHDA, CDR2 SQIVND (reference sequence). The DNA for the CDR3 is TGTGCCAGTAAAACTTCGTGGGTAGCGGGAGGGCCTTACAATGAGCAGTTCTTC. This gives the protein CASKTSWVAGGPYNEQFF.

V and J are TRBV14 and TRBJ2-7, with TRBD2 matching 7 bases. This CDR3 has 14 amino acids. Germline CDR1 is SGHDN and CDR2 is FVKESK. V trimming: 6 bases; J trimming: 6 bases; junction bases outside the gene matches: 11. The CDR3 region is CASSSRDYRAEQYF. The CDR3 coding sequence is TGTGCCAGCAGTTCTCGGGACTATCGAGCCGAGCAGTACTTC. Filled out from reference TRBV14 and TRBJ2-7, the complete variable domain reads EAGVTQFPSHSVIEKGQTVTLRCDPISGHDNLYWYRRVMGKEIKFLLHFVKESKQDESGMPNNRFLAERTGGTYSTLKVQPAELEDSGVYFCASSSRDYRAEQYFGPGTRLTVT.

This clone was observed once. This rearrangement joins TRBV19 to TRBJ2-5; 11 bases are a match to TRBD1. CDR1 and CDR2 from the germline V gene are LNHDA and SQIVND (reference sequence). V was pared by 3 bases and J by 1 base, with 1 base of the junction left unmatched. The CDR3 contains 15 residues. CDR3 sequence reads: CASSIGQGAQETQYF. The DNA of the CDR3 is TGTGCCAGTAGTATCGGACAGGGGGCCCAAGAGACCCAGTACTTC.

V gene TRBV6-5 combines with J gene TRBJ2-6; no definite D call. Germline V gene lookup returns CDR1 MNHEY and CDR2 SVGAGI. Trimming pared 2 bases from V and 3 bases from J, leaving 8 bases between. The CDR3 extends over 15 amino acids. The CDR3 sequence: CASSYRAVGANVLTF. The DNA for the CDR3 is TGTGCCAGCAGTTACCGGGCGGTTGGGGCCAACGTCCTGACTTTC.

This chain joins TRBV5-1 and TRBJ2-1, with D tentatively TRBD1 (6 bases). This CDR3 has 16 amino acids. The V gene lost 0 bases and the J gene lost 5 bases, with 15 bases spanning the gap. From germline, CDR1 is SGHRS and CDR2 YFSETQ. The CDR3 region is CASSLASWTENNEQFF. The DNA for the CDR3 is TGCGCCAGCAGCTTGGCCTCCTGGACAGAGAACAATGAGCAGTTCTTC.

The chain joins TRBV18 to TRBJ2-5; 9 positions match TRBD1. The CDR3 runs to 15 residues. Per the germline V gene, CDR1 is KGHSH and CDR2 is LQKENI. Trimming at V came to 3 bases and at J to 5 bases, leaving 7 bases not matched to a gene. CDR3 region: CASSPEQGAWETQYF. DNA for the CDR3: TGTGCCAGCTCACCGGAACAGGGGGCCTGGGAGACCCAGTACTTC.